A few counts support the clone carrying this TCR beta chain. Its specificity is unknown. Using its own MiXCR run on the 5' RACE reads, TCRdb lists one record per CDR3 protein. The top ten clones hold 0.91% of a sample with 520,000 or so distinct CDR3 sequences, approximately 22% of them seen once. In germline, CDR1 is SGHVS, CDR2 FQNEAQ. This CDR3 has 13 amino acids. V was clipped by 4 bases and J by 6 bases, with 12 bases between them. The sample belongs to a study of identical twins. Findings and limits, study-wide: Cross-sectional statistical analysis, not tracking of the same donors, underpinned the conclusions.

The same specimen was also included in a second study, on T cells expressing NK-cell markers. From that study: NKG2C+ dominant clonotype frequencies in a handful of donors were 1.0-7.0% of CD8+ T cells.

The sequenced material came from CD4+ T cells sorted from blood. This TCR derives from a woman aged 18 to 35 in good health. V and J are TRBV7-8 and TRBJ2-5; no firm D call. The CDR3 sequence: CASSSGLEKTQYF. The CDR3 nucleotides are TGTGCCAGCAGCTCTGGGTTAGAGAAGACCCAGTACTTC.